This T cell receptor (beta chain) was captured in a study of T cells in Graves' hyperthyroidism and ophthalmopathy. Looking at the study overall: Once the initial diagnosis was made, peripheral blood was obtained before any treatment.

The germline gives CDR1 WSHSY, CDR2 SAAADI. The ends were cut back, 0 bases at V and 2 bases at J, with 8 bases in the middle. The CDR3 has 14 residues. This clonotype was seen only a few times. Its antigen is still unknown. Amplified TCR beta CDR3 regions came from RNA transcripts. HTBI primers were employed in a first-round RT-PCR of the TCR CDR3. TCRdb re-called the multiplex PCR reads with MiXCR, one entry per CDR3 protein. The sample lists hundreds of thousands of distinct CDR3 sequences, around 15% seen once, with roughly a tenth in the top ten. Study findings and constraints: Blood also held most thyroid clonotypes expanded beyond 0.001.

Patients aged 18 to 65 had newly diagnosed hyperthyroidism of under 2 months' duration. Patients were excluded for uncontrolled infection, other autoimmune disease, pregnancy or lactation. The chain combines TRBV10-2 with TRBJ2-7; D ambiguous. What was sequenced was blood. The sequence came from a woman aged 18-29 years with Graves' hyperthyroidism. In nucleotides, the CDR3 is TGCGCCAGCAGTGAGTCGGACGGACCCTACGAGCAGTACTTC. Protein product: CASSESDGPYEQYF.